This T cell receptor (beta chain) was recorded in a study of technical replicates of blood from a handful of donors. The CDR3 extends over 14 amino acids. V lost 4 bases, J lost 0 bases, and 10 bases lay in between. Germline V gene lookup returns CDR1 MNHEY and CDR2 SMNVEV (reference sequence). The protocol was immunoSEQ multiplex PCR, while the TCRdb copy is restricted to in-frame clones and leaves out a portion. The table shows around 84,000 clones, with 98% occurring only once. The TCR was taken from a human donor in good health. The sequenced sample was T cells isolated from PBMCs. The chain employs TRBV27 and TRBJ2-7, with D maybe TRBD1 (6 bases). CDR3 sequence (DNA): TGTGCCAGCAGTTGGCAGGGGAGCTCCTACGAGCAGTACTTC. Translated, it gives CASSWQGSSYEQYF.